This paragraph reports one T cell receptor beta chain. It was 10 ml of fresh peripheral blood that supplied the PBMCs. The data originate from a study of T cells in Graves' hyperthyroidism and ophthalmopathy. The source material, RNA transcripts, was used to amplify TCR beta CDR3 regions. A first-round RT-PCR of the TCR CDR3 used the HTBI primer set. One entry per CDR3 protein, called by TCRdb with MiXCR from the multiplex PCR reads. The sample lists approximately 600,000 distinct CDR3 sequences; 14% to 15% were seen once. CDR1 is MNHNS, CDR2 SASEGT, per germline. J lost 6 bases, V lost 6 bases, and 5 bases had no gene match. The CDR3 runs to 14 residues.

This chain joins TRBV6-1 and TRBJ1-5; TRBD1 agrees at 10 bases. The TCR comes from a woman in her thirties or forties with Graves' ophthalmopathy. Sequencing was performed on blood. The CDR3 sequence: CASRSGTGAQPQHF. CDR3 nucleotide sequence: TGTGCCAGCAGGTCCGGGACAGGGGCTCAGCCCCAGCATTTT.